This TCR beta chain was identified during a study of radiotherapy plus CTLA-4 blockade in lung cancer. Broader study findings: TCR clones of tumor origin grew in blood after radiotherapy plus ipilimumab.

J was trimmed by 1 base and V by 10 bases; bases with no gene match: 9. CDR3 length: 15 residues. Germline CDR1 MNHGY, CDR2 SVAAGI. TCRdb's copy holds only in-frame clones and misses some; the assay was immunoSEQ multiplex PCR. The data contain about 33,000 clones, roughly 77% of them singletons. With respect to this clone: Its cognate antigen is unknown.

The V gene is TRBV6-9, the J gene TRBJ2-5, with TRBD2 matching 10 bases. This TCR came from a human donor with non-small cell lung cancer that progressed on radiotherapy plus ipilimumab. Sequencing used peripheral blood, obtained from a patient treated with radiotherapy plus ipilimumab. The CDR3 is CATGTSECRQETQYF. CDR3 bases: TGTGCCACCGGGACTAGCGAATGCCGCCAAGAGACCCAGTACTTC.